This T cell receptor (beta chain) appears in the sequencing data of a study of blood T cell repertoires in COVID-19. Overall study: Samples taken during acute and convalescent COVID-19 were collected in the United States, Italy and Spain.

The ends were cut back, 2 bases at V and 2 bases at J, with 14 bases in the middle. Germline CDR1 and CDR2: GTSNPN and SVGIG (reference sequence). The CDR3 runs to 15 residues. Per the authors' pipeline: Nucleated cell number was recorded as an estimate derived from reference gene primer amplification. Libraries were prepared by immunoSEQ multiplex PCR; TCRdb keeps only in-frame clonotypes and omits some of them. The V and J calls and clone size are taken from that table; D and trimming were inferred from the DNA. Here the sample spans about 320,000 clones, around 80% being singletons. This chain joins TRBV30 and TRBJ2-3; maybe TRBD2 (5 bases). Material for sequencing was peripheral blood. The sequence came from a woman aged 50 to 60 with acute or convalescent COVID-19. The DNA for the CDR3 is TGTGCCTGGAGTTTAGCGCCGGCCCCCACAGATACGCAGTATTTT. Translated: CAWSLAPAPTDTQYF.